A selection of T cell receptor beta chains follows, all from one sample in a study of T cell repertoires in cytomegalovirus infection. TCRdb re-analysed the reads in MiXCR, keeping a single row per CDR3 protein. Found here are a few hundred thousand distinct CDR3 sequences, around 15% of them singletons; the top ten hold more than 45%. Sequenced input: CD8+ T cells from PBMCs. The receptor set was obtained from a human donor in good health (CMV status not recorded). Some clones in this sample may be carry-over from other donors' samples. CDR3s include the opening cysteine and the closing phenylalanine or tryptophan. The D gene is left open where the match is weak. Clone size, where shown, is once, few, many, or a class for clones that have expanded.

J gene: TRBJ2-7; D gene: TRBD1; clone size: .; V gene: TRBV14; CDR3 DNA: TGTGCCAGCAGCCGCACGGGACAGGGGTACTACGAGCAGTACTTC; CDR3 protein: CASSRTGQGYYEQYF
J gene: TRBJ2-1; D gene: TRBD1; clone size: many; V gene: TRBV6-1; CDR3 DNA: TGTGCCACCATACCCCGGGACAGGGGGCCTCATAGCTCCTACAATGAGCAGTTCTTC; CDR3 protein: CATIPRDRGPHSSYNEQFF
J gene: TRBJ1-2; D gene: .; clone size: .; V gene: TRBV27; CDR3 DNA: TGTGCCAGCAGCGGCAATCGGTGGGGCTATGGCTACACCTTC; CDR3 protein: CASSGNRWGYGYTF
J gene: TRBJ2-7; D gene: .; clone size: few; V gene: TRBV6-2/TRBV6-3; CDR3 DNA: TGTGCCAGCACCCCGGGTGGAGGTTACGAGCAGTACTTC; CDR3 protein: CASTPGGGYEQYF
J gene: TRBJ1-1; D gene: .; clone size: .; V gene: TRBV29-1; CDR3 DNA: TGCAGCGTTCTGGAGAACACTGAAGCTTTCTTT; CDR3 protein: CSVLENTEAFF
J gene: TRBJ2-1; D gene: .; clone size: .; V gene: TRBV29-1; CDR3 DNA: TGCAGCGTTCCCGGAGTGGTTTCGACAACCATTTACAATGAGCAGTTCTTC; CDR3 protein: CSVPGVVSTTIYNEQFF
J gene: TRBJ1-2; D gene: .; clone size: few; V gene: TRBV14; CDR3 DNA: TGTGCCAGCAGCCAAGATCAGTTGGGCTTCTATGGCTACACCTTC; CDR3 protein: CASSQDQLGFYGYTF
J gene: TRBJ2-7; D gene: .; clone size: many; V gene: TRBV18; CDR3 DNA: TGTGCCAGCTCATCAGGTGGCGGGGATGAGCAGTACTTC; CDR3 protein: CASSSGGGDEQYF
J gene: TRBJ2-3; D gene: TRBD2; clone size: many; V gene: TRBV7-8; CDR3 DNA: TGTGCCAGCAGCTTATACGAAGCGGGGGGCACAGATACGCAGTATTTT; CDR3 protein: CASSLYEAGGTDTQYF
J gene: TRBJ1-6; D gene: .; clone size: few; V gene: TRBV12-3/TRBV12-4; CDR3 DNA: TGTGCCAGCAGTTTAGAGCAGGGTTCGCGTTCACCCCTCCACTTT; CDR3 protein: CASSLEQGSRSPLHF
J gene: TRBJ2-1; D gene: .; clone size: many; V gene: TRBV7-2; CDR3 DNA: TGTGCCAGCAGCTTAGTACCTGAGCAGTTCTTC; CDR3 protein: CASSLVPEQFF
J gene: TRBJ1-5; D gene: .; clone size: .; V gene: TRBV6-5; CDR3 DNA: TGTGCCAGCAGTCCCAGGGCGGGTAGCAATCAGCCCCAGCATTTT; CDR3 protein: CASSPRAGSNQPQHF
J gene: TRBJ2-2; D gene: .; clone size: few; V gene: TRBV11-2; CDR3 DNA: TGTGCCAGCAGCCAGGGCCACACCGGGGAGCTGTTTTTT; CDR3 protein: CASSQGHTGELFF
J gene: TRBJ2-1; D gene: TRBD2; clone size: many; V gene: TRBV4-1; CDR3 DNA: TGCGCCAGCAGCCGCGGGGGGCAATACAATGAGCAGTTCTTC; CDR3 protein: CASSRGGQYNEQFF
J gene: TRBJ2-3; D gene: TRBD2; clone size: .; V gene: TRBV6-6; CDR3 DNA: TGTGCCAGCAGTCCGACTAGCGGGGGTTACAGCACAGATACGCAGTATTTT; CDR3 protein: CASSPTSGGYSTDTQYF
J gene: TRBJ2-7; D gene: TRBD2; clone size: .; V gene: TRBV28; CDR3 DNA: TGTGCCAGCAGATTGGTTATTGGGACTAGCTTAAACGAGCAGTACTTC; CDR3 protein: CASRLVIGTSLNEQYF
J gene: TRBJ1-3; D gene: .; clone size: .; V gene: TRBV7-2; CDR3 DNA: TGTGCCGGAGCGGGGGGGCCCCCGGGGAACACCATATATTTT; CDR3 protein: CAGAGGPPGNTIYF
J gene: TRBJ2-2; D gene: .; clone size: .; V gene: TRBV7-8; CDR3 DNA: TGTGCCAGCAGCATCATTCCCCCCACTGTCAGATGGACGAACACCGGGGAGCTGTTTTTT; CDR3 protein: CASSIIPPTVRWTNTGELFF
J gene: TRBJ2-1; D gene: TRBD2; clone size: .; V gene: TRBV2; CDR3 DNA: TGTGCCAGCACTGAAGGAGTTTGGACTAGCGGGGGGAATGAGCAGTTCTTC; CDR3 protein: CASTEGVWTSGGNEQFF
J gene: TRBJ2-7; D gene: .; clone size: few; V gene: TRBV20-1; CDR3 DNA: TGCAGTGCTAGTACCCAGGCCTACGAGCAGTACTTC; CDR3 protein: CSASTQAYEQYF
J gene: TRBJ2-2; D gene: .; clone size: many; V gene: TRBV4-2; CDR3 DNA: TGTGCCAGCAGCCAAGTCGGACATACCGGGGAGCTGTTTTTT; CDR3 protein: CASSQVGHTGELFF
J gene: TRBJ2-1; D gene: TRBD2; clone size: .; V gene: TRBV20-1; CDR3 DNA: TGCAGTGCTAGGGTACTAGCGGCCAACAATGAGCAGTTCTTC; CDR3 protein: CSARVLAANNEQFF
J gene: TRBJ2-7; D gene: .; clone size: many; V gene: TRBV28; CDR3 DNA: TGTGCCAGCAGTCAAAGAGAGGGATCATACGAGCAGTACTTC; CDR3 protein: CASSQREGSYEQYF
J gene: TRBJ2-7; D gene: .; clone size: .; V gene: TRBV10-3; CDR3 DNA: TGTGCCATCAGTGAGTCGCCAGCCGCCCGTTACGAGCAGTACTTC; CDR3 protein: CAISESPAARYEQYF
J gene: TRBJ2-7; D gene: TRBD2; clone size: few; V gene: TRBV28; CDR3 DNA: TGTGCCAGCAGTTTTTCCCTCGCGGGGGGGCCCTACGAGCAGTACTTC; CDR3 protein: CASSFSLAGGPYEQYF
J gene: TRBJ1-4; D gene: .; clone size: many; V gene: TRBV4-1; CDR3 DNA: TGCGCCAGCAGCCCACTAGAGGTAGGCGAAAAACTGTTTTTT; CDR3 protein: CASSPLEVGEKLFF
J gene: TRBJ2-1; D gene: .; clone size: .; V gene: TRBV20-1; CDR3 DNA: TGCAGTGCTAAGCCTCGGGTTCGCGCGACCTACAATGAGCAGTTCTTC; CDR3 protein: CSAKPRVRATYNEQFF
J gene: TRBJ2-5; D gene: TRBD2; clone size: few; V gene: TRBV5-6; CDR3 DNA: TGTGCCAGCAGCTTGTCTACTAGCGGGGGACTCTATGTAGAGACCCAGTACTTC; CDR3 protein: CASSLSTSGGLYVETQYF
J gene: TRBJ2-3; D gene: .; clone size: .; V gene: TRBV11-1; CDR3 DNA: TGTGCCAGCAGCCAAGGAGTGGGGATCCGCACAGATACGCAGTATTTT; CDR3 protein: CASSQGVGIRTDTQYF
J gene: TRBJ1-5; D gene: .; clone size: many; V gene: TRBV4-1; CDR3 DNA: TGCGCCAGCAGCCAAATTCCGGGGAATCAGCCCCAGCATTTT; CDR3 protein: CASSQIPGNQPQHF
J gene: TRBJ1-4; D gene: .; clone size: few; V gene: TRBV29-1; CDR3 DNA: TGCAGCGTTGAAGGGGGCGCGGCGGAAAAACTGTTTTTT; CDR3 protein: CSVEGGAAEKLFF
J gene: TRBJ1-5; D gene: .; clone size: many; V gene: TRBV7-2; CDR3 DNA: TGTGCCAGCAGCTTAGGGGTTAGCAATCAGCCCCAGCATTTT; CDR3 protein: CASSLGVSNQPQHF
J gene: TRBJ1-1; D gene: .; clone size: many; V gene: TRBV7-2; CDR3 DNA: TGTGCCAGCAGCTTAGCGCCGGCAGGGACGGACACTGAAGCTTTCTTT; CDR3 protein: CASSLAPAGTDTEAFF
J gene: TRBJ2-7; D gene: TRBD1; clone size: few; V gene: TRBV25-1; CDR3 DNA: TGTGCCAGCAGTGCTGGGACAGCGACCTACGAGCAGTACTTC; CDR3 protein: CASSAGTATYEQYF
J gene: TRBJ1-5; D gene: .; clone size: many; V gene: TRBV7-8; CDR3 DNA: TGTGCCAGCAGCCCTAGCAGAAAACAGGGTGGTGGCAATCAGCCCCAGCATTTT; CDR3 protein: CASSPSRKQGGGNQPQHF
J gene: TRBJ2-7; D gene: TRBD1; clone size: .; V gene: TRBV28; CDR3 DNA: TGTGCCAGCAGACCCGACAGGGTCGGCAACCTCTACGAGCAGTACTTC; CDR3 protein: CASRPDRVGNLYEQYF
J gene: TRBJ2-2; D gene: .; clone size: many; V gene: TRBV7-6; CDR3 DNA: TGTGCCAGCAGCTTCCGGTTGCACACCGGGGAGCTGTTTTTT; CDR3 protein: CASSFRLHTGELFF
J gene: TRBJ1-4; D gene: TRBD1; clone size: .; V gene: TRBV19; CDR3 DNA: TGTGCCAGTAGCTTGGGACAGCATGCAACTAATGAAAAACTGTTTTTT; CDR3 protein: CASSLGQHATNEKLFF
J gene: TRBJ2-5; D gene: TRBD1; clone size: many; V gene: TRBV5-5; CDR3 DNA: TGTGCCAGCGCACAGGGACAGGCTTCCCAAGAGACCCAGTACTTC; CDR3 protein: CASAQGQASQETQYF
J gene: TRBJ1-2; D gene: .; clone size: .; V gene: TRBV6-2/TRBV6-3; CDR3 DNA: TGTGCCAGCAGTTTTCCGGACATGGCGGATGGCTACACCTTC; CDR3 protein: CASSFPDMADGYTF
J gene: TRBJ2-7; D gene: .; clone size: few; V gene: TRBV29-1; CDR3 DNA: TGCAGCGTTGTTGTCAGTACCTACGAGCAGTACTTC; CDR3 protein: CSVVVSTYEQYF
J gene: TRBJ1-4; D gene: .; clone size: .; V gene: TRBV4-2; CDR3 DNA: TGTGCCAGCAGCCAAGCCGAGACGGGGGGCGGGGGTGAAAAACTGTTTTTT; CDR3 protein: CASSQAETGGGGEKLFF
J gene: TRBJ2-2; D gene: TRBD2; clone size: .; V gene: TRBV6-6; CDR3 DNA: TGTGTCCAGCAGCTACCACATACTAGCGGGGTACACACCGGGGAGCTGTTTTTT; CDR3 protein: CVQQLPHTSGVHTGELFF
J gene: TRBJ1-6; D gene: TRBD1; clone size: many; V gene: TRBV7-9; CDR3 DNA: TGTGCCAGCAGCCCCTCGGACAGGGGTACTGTGGGTAATTCACCCCTCCACTTT; CDR3 protein: CASSPSDRGTVGNSPLHF
J gene: TRBJ2-6; D gene: .; clone size: few; V gene: TRBV2; CDR3 DNA: TGTGCCAGCAGTGAATCGCAGTATGGCACCGGGGCCAACGTCCTGACTTTC; CDR3 protein: CASSESQYGTGANVLTF
J gene: TRBJ2-6; D gene: .; clone size: few; V gene: TRBV9; CDR3 DNA: TGTGCCAGCAGCGTAGAAGGGGGTCTCTCTGGGGCCAACGTCCTGACTTTC; CDR3 protein: CASSVEGGLSGANVLTF
J gene: TRBJ1-5; D gene: .; clone size: many; V gene: TRBV7-8; CDR3 DNA: TGTGCCAGCAGCTTTATGGGGGGATATCAGCCCCAGCATTTT; CDR3 protein: CASSFMGGYQPQHF
J gene: TRBJ1-5; D gene: .; clone size: once; V gene: TRBV10-3; CDR3 DNA: TGTGCCATCAGTGAGTCGTTTAGCAATCAGCCCCAGCATTTT; CDR3 protein: CAISESFSNQPQHF
J gene: TRBJ1-1; D gene: .; clone size: .; V gene: TRBV5-4; CDR3 DNA: TGTGCCAGCAGCTTGCGCGGGAGAACAGGACCGAACACTGAAGCTTTCTTT; CDR3 protein: CASSLRGRTGPNTEAFF
J gene: TRBJ2-1; D gene: .; clone size: few; V gene: TRBV6-1; CDR3 DNA: TGTGCCAGCAGTTGGGGTAGCAATGAGCAGTTCTTC; CDR3 protein: CASSWGSNEQFF
J gene: TRBJ2-3; D gene: .; clone size: many; V gene: TRBV11-2; CDR3 DNA: TGTGCCAGCAGCTTAGTGTACTCCACAGATACGCAGTATTTT; CDR3 protein: CASSLVYSTDTQYF
J gene: TRBJ1-6; D gene: .; clone size: many; V gene: TRBV19; CDR3 DNA: TGTGCCAGTAGTATGGAGTCCGGGGGATCTTATAATTCACCCCTCCACTTT; CDR3 protein: CASSMESGGSYNSPLHF
J gene: TRBJ2-1; D gene: TRBD2; clone size: few; V gene: TRBV5-1; CDR3 DNA: TGCGCCAGCAGCTTGGGCCCAGCGGGGGAATCCTACAATGAGCAGTTCTTC; CDR3 protein: CASSLGPAGESYNEQFF
J gene: TRBJ2-3; D gene: .; clone size: many; V gene: TRBV7-2; CDR3 DNA: TGTGCCAGCACCCCGTGGCGCGGACCCACAGATACGCAGTATTTT; CDR3 protein: CASTPWRGPTDTQYF
J gene: TRBJ2-1; D gene: TRBD2; clone size: many; V gene: TRBV7-6; CDR3 DNA: TGTGCCAGCAGCTCAAGCGGGGGGTCCAATGAGCAGTTCTTC; CDR3 protein: CASSSSGGSNEQFF
J gene: TRBJ2-6; D gene: .; clone size: few; V gene: TRBV4-2; CDR3 DNA: TGTGCCAGCAGCCAAGAAGGGTCCGTCTCTGGGGCCAACGTCCTGACTTTC; CDR3 protein: CASSQEGSVSGANVLTF
J gene: TRBJ1-3; D gene: .; clone size: many; V gene: TRBV2; CDR3 DNA: TGTGCCAGCAGGAGGGCGCAGGGAAACACCATATATTTT; CDR3 protein: CASRRAQGNTIYF